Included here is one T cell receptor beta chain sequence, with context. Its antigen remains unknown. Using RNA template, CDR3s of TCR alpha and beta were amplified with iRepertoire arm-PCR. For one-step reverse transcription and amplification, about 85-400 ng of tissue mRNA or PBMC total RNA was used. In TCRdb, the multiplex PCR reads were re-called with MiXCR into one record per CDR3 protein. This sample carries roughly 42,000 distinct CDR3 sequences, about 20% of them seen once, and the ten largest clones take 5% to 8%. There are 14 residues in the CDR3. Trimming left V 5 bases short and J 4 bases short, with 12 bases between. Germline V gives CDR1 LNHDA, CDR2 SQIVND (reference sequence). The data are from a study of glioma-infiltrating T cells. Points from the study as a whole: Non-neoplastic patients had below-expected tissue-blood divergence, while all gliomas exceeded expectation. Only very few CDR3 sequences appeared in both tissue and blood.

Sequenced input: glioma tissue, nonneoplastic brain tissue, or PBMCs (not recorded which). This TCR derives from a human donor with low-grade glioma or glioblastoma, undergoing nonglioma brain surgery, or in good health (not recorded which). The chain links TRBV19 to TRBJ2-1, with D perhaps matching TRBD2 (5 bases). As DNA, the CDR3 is TGTGCCAGTAGTCTCAGACTAACGTACAATGAGCAGTTCTTC. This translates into CASSLRLTYNEQFF.